This note documents a single T cell receptor (beta chain) sequence. Sequencing used immunoSEQ multiplex PCR; TCRdb keeps in-frame clones, though not all of them. The profile shows roughly 48,000 clones, 75% to 85% of them singletons. This sample stems from a study of OX40 agonist ivuxolimab in advanced cancers. The V end was cut by 1 base, the J end by 4 bases, with 11 bases between. Germline V gene sequence: CDR1 SGHTA, CDR2 FQGNSA. This CDR3 has 16 residues. The material was CD4+ or CD8+ T cells sorted from blood, obtained in a trial of the OX40 agonist ivuxolimab. V is TRBV7-2 and J is TRBJ2-6; D unclear. The clonotype comes from an adult with an advanced solid tumor such as melanoma, head and neck, liver or kidney cancer. The CDR3 DNA follows: TGTGCCAGCAGCTTAGATTGGAGTGTGGGGGCCAACGTCCTGACTTTC. Translating gives CASSLDWSVGANVLTF.